Described below is a single TCR beta chain sequence and its context. Its antigen is as yet unknown. Each CDR3 protein gets one entry after TCRdb re-called the 5' RACE reads with MiXCR. The sample carries some 120,000 distinct CDR3 sequences, around 7% recorded once. These data belong to a study of CD8 T cells in ankylosing spondylitis. Overall study findings and caveats: The authors reported significant enrichment of disease-linked clones in matched ankylosing spondylitis synovial fluid. Clones linked with disease were CD8+ and fairly uncommon in the peripheral blood. Past studies reported some motif variants in reactive arthritis synovial fluid and blood.

Germline V gene data show CDR1 as DFQATT and CDR2 as SNEGSKA (reference sequence). CDR3 length: 14 amino acids. V dropped 7 bases and J dropped 0 bases, with 16 bases sitting between them. The chain recombines TRBV20-1 with TRBJ2-7; D assignment may be TRBD1 or TRBD2 (5 bases each). The clonotype originates from a male donor with ankylosing spondylitis or in good health (not recorded which). What was sequenced was blood, either unsorted or a sorted T cell fraction (not recorded which). CDR3 amino acids: CSGLGDGGSYEQYF. CDR3 DNA sequence: TGCAGTGGACTGGGGGACGGCGGCTCCTACGAGCAGTACTTC.